This T cell receptor beta chain appears in the sequencing data of a study of blood T cell repertoires in COVID-19. Study context: Acute-phase and convalescent COVID-19 samples originated in the United States, Italy and Spain. In each case, the material was cDNA or gDNA derived from T cells, B-cell-depleted T cells, or PBMCs.

The authors' processing: Nucleated cell number was recorded as an estimate derived from reference gene primer amplification. The table came from immunoSEQ multiplex PCR; TCRdb's copy has only in-frame clones and leaves some out. V and J calls and clone size are as listed in that table; D and trimming were resolved from the DNA. The sample has about 69,000 clones, roughly 73% seen once. The germline V gene has CDR1 LNHDA and CDR2 SQIVND (reference sequence). This CDR3 comprises 14 residues. The germline V and J ends were trimmed by 8 bases and 0 bases, with 13 bases remaining between them. This clonotype was obtained from a human donor in a cohort sampled during active COVID-19. V gene TRBV19 combines with J gene TRBJ2-5, with D tentatively TRBD1 (5 bases). Source material: peripheral blood. The CDR3 region is CASRVQGNQETQYF. CDR3 coding DNA: TGTGCCAGTCGGGTCCAGGGTAACCAAGAGACCCAGTACTTC.